Listed here are 15 T cell receptor beta chains from one sample, sequenced in a study of blood T cell repertoires in COVID-19. Sequencing was performed with immunoSEQ multiplex PCR; in TCRdb, only in-frame clones are kept and a portion is missing. The profile shows around 250,000 clones, approximately 90% of them singletons. The sequenced material came from PBMCs or T cells enriched from blood (not recorded which). The receptor set was obtained from a woman in her twenties or thirties who had recovered from COVID-19.

The chain combines TRBV4-1 with TRBJ1-3, with 7 positions matching TRBD1. The V gene end was trimmed by 0 bases and the J gene end by 0 bases; junction bases not matched to a gene: 11. In germline, CDR1 is MGHRA, CDR2 YSYEKL. This CDR3 has 19 residues. CDR3 bases: TGCGCCAGCAGCCAAGACCCCGGGCAGGGGGTATCCTCTGGAAACACCATATATTTT. Protein product: CASSQDPGQGVSSGNTIYF.

With respect to this clone: Different DNA sequences within this sample yield the same CDR3. CDR3 region: CASSIRGPPSGANVLTF. In DNA, the CDR3 is TGTGCCAGTAGTATTAGGGGTCCACCCTCTGGGGCCAACGTCCTGACTTTC. The chain joins TRBV19 to TRBJ2-6, with D tentatively TRBD1 (5 bases). V lost 3 bases, J lost 0 bases, and 12 bases lay in between. CDR1 and CDR2 from the germline V gene are LNHDA and SQIVND (reference sequence). This CDR3 has 17 amino acids.

This chain connects TRBV7-2 to TRBJ2-7; TRBD2 might be the D (6 bases). The germline V and J ends were trimmed by 5 bases and 9 bases, with 20 bases remaining between them. The CDR3 runs to 14 residues. The V gene's germline CDR1 is SGHTA and CDR2 FQGNSA. CDR3 protein: CASSLPRALGGQYF. The CDR3 bases are TGTGCCAGCAGCCTCCCCCGCGCTCTGGGGGGGCAGTACTTC.

V and J are TRBV5-8 and TRBJ1-1; no clear D. The CDR3 is 11 amino acids. Trimming stripped 2 bases from V and 11 bases from J, with 10 bases between. Germline-derived CDR1 and CDR2 are SGHTS and YDEGEE. CDR3 coding DNA: TGTGCCAGCAGCTTTACGAGGGATGCTTTCTTT. Translated, it gives CASSFTRDAFF.

The chain couples TRBV3-1 (or the pseudogene TRBV3-2) to TRBJ1-2; D gene uncertain. The CDR3 is 13 residues long. The V and J ends lost 1 base and 3 bases respectively, with 6 bases between them. Looked up from germline, CDR1 is LGHDT and CDR2 is YNNKEL (reference sequence). The CDR3 DNA is TGTGCCAGCAGCCAAGTCCTATACTATGGCTACACCTTC. Translating it yields CASSQVLYYGYTF.

This clone was picked up a small number of times. The gene calls are TRBV19 and TRBJ1-2; 9 bases are a match to TRBD1. This CDR3 spans 13 amino acids. Germline V gene lookup returns CDR1 LNHDA and CDR2 SQIVND (reference sequence). V dropped 5 bases and J dropped 6; count of bases not matched to a gene: 4. The CDR3 coding sequence is TGTGCCAGTAGTCGGGGACAGGGCCATGGCTACACCTTC. Amino acid sequence: CASSRGQGHGYTF.

The CDR3 region is CASSAQVSGNTIYF. As DNA, the CDR3 is TGTGCCAGCAGCGCCCAGGTCTCTGGAAACACCATATATTTT. The chain links TRBV9 to TRBJ1-3; D is undetermined. The germline CDR1 and CDR2 sequences are SGDLS and YYNGEE. V gave up 3 bases and J gave up 0 bases, with 7 bases separating them. The CDR3 extends over 14 amino acids.

The V and J genes are TRBV28 and TRBJ1-2; 8 nucleotides align to TRBD1. Unmatched junction bases numbered 10, after V lost 2 bases and J lost 5 bases. CDR1 and CDR2 from the germline V gene are MDHEN and SYDVKM. There are 16 residues in the CDR3. CDR3 sequence (DNA): TGTGCCAGCAGTTTACCTCGAGGACAGGGAGGGTATGGCTACACCTTC. Translating it yields CASSLPRGQGGYGYTF.

This chain uses TRBV20-1 with TRBJ1-5; D is possibly TRBD1 (5 bases). The CDR3 is 11 residues long. CDR1 is DFQATT and CDR2 is SNEGSKA in the germline V gene (reference sequence). V was shortened by 5 bases and J by 11 bases, with 13 bases between the two germline ends. The DNA for the CDR3 is TGCAGTGCTGAACAGGTCCGAGCCCAGCATTTT. It is translated as CSAEQVRAQHF.

V gene TRBV18 combines with J gene TRBJ1-1, with TRBD1 identical over 9 bases. The CDR3 is made up of 16 amino acids. The germline CDR1 and CDR2 sequences are KGHSH and LQKENI. V dropped 1 base and J dropped 2; count of bases not matched to a gene: 5. The CDR3 DNA reads TGTGCCAGCTCACCACGCATAACAGGGGGCAACACTGAAGCTTTCTTT. Translated: CASSPRITGGNTEAFF.

CDR3 region: CASSQDQSGRTNEQFF. Here the CDR3 DNA reads TGTGCCAGCAGCCAAGATCAGAGCGGGAGGACGAATGAGCAGTTCTTC. The chain is built from TRBV4-2 and TRBJ2-1, with 9 nucleotides matching TRBD2. V dropped 0 bases and J dropped 7; count of bases not matched to a gene: 7. CDR3 size: 16 residues. Germline CDR1 is LGHNA and CDR2 is YNFKEQ.

The chain combines TRBV30 with TRBJ2-3, with TRBD2 matching over 7 bases. V was clipped by 2 bases and J by 4 bases; unmatched bases: 9. The CDR3 covers 15 residues. Germline CDR1 reads GTSNPN; CDR2 reads SVGIG (reference sequence). The CDR3 DNA reads as TGTGCCTGGAGTAATCGCGGGAGAGTCCCAGATACGCAGTATTTT. This sequence encodes CAWSNRGRVPDTQYF.

This chain uses TRBV5-5 with TRBJ1-6; D perhaps matches TRBD1 (6 bases). V lost 4 bases to trimming and J lost 9 bases, with 14 bases between them. This CDR3 region has 14 residues. Looked up from germline, CDR1 is SGHKS and CDR2 is YYEKEE (reference sequence). CDR3 in amino acids: CASSPIPDSSPLHF. In DNA, the CDR3 is TGTGCCAGCAGCCCAATACCGGACAGTTCACCCCTCCACTTT.

This chain joins TRBV19 and TRBJ2-2, with D possibly being TRBD1 (5 bases). Germline CDR1 is LNHDA and CDR2 is SQIVND (reference sequence). Trimming took 7 bases from V and 3 from J, leaving 21 bases between them. The CDR3 loop spans 17 amino acids. The CDR3 coding sequence is TGTGCCAGTAATGCCCGAGATGGTGGCAGGGACACCGGGGAGCTGTTTTTT. This sequence encodes CASNARDGGRDTGELFF. The full variable domain, rest sourced from reference TRBV19 and TRBJ2-2, is DGGITQSPKYLFRKEGQNVTLSCEQNLNHDAMYWYRQDPGQGLRLIYYSQIVNDFQKGDIAEGYSVSREKKESFPLTVTSAQKNPTAFYLCASNARDGGRDTGELFFGEGSRLTVL.

The chain carries TRBV6-6 and TRBJ2-7, with D tentatively TRBD1 (6 bases). The CDR3 consists of 14 residues. Trimming left V 4 bases short and J 2 bases short, with 12 bases between. Germline V CDR1 and CDR2: MNHNY, SVGAGI (reference sequence). CDR3 protein: CASSLRTDTYEQYF. The CDR3, as DNA: TGTGCCAGCAGTTTACGGACAGACACCTACGAGCAGTACTTC.